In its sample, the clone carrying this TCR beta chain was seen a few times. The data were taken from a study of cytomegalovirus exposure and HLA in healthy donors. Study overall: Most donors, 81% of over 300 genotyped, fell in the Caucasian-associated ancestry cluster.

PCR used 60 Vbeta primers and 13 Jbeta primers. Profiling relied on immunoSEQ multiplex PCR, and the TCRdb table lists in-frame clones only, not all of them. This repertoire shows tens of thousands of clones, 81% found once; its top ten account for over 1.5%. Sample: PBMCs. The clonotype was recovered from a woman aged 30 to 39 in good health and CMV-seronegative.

The CDR3 DNA reads TGTGCCAGCAGCTTAGTTGCGGGACAGGGGACCTACGAGCAGTACTTC. Encoded protein: CASSLVAGQGTYEQYF. The chain joins TRBV7-9 to TRBJ2-7; 10 nucleotides line up with TRBD1. Germline assignment: CDR1 SEHNR and CDR2 FQNEAQ (reference sequence). This CDR3 is 16 amino acids long. Trimming cost V 1 base and J 2 bases; bases outside gene matches: 5.